Below are 29 T cell receptor beta chains sequenced from a single sample in a study of blood T cell repertoires in COVID-19. Using immunoSEQ multiplex PCR, the repertoire was profiled, and TCRdb retains in-frame clones only, with some absent. The sample records fewer than 250,000 clones, 70% to 90% being singletons. The sequenced material came from peripheral blood. The receptor source for this set is a man in his thirties or forties with acute or convalescent COVID-19.

The chain recombines TRBV5-1 with TRBJ1-6; 11 bases agree with TRBD1. The CDR3 extends over 16 amino acids. Germline CDR1 SGHRS, CDR2 YFSETQ. Trimming removed 2 bases from V and 7 bases from J; junction bases left unmatched: 5. CDR3 amino acids: CASSLTGTGGNSPLHF. The DNA for the CDR3 is TGCGCCAGCAGCTTAACCGGGACAGGGGGAAATTCACCCCTCCACTTT.

This clone was recorded a few times. V usage is TRBV14 and J usage is TRBJ1-2; 8 bases are a match to TRBD1. CDR1 and CDR2 (germline): SGHDN, FVKESK. The CDR3 spans 15 residues. V shed 2 bases, J shed 6 bases, and the junction held 8 bases outside the gene matches. CDR3 in amino acids: CASSQRGDRRDGYTF. CDR3 nucleotides: TGTGCCAGCAGCCAACGAGGGGACAGGAGGGATGGCTACACCTTC.

This clone was seen only a few times. The V and J genes are TRBV11-2 and TRBJ2-7; 8 bases are a match to TRBD1. The V gene end was trimmed by 0 bases and the J gene end by 4 bases; junction bases not matched to a gene: 2. This CDR3 is built from 14 residues. CDR1 SGHAT and CDR2 FQNNGV come from the germline V gene. In DNA form, the CDR3 reads TGTGCCAGCAGCTTAGACAGGGGGCTTTACGAGCAGTACTTC. Its protein is CASSLDRGLYEQYF.

This clone has a handful of counts. The rearrangement uses TRBV6-6 and TRBJ1-5, with 9 bases matching TRBD1. V dropped 5 bases and J dropped 0; count of bases not matched to a gene: 5. CDR3 length: 16 amino acids. Germline V lookup: CDR1 MNHNY, CDR2 SVGAGI (reference sequence). CDR3 bases: TGTGCCAGCAGTGGCACAGGGGGCCTTAGCAATCAGCCCCAGCATTTT. This translates into CASSGTGGLSNQPQHF.

The chain carries TRBV5-4 and TRBJ2-3; 8 bases line up with TRBD2. Germline V gene data show CDR1 as SGHNT and CDR2 as YYREEE (reference sequence). V was pared by 2 bases and J by 4 bases, with 9 bases of the junction left unmatched. This CDR3 is 16 amino acids long. Written as DNA, the CDR3 is TGTGCCAGCAGCTTAATAGGAGCGGGAGTGGCAGATACGCAGTATTTT. Translated, it gives CASSLIGAGVADTQYF.

The gene calls are TRBV6-6 and TRBJ2-7, with 12 bases aligning to TRBD2. Trimming cost V 0 bases and J 11 bases; bases outside gene matches: 8. CDR3 length: 15 residues. The germline V gene encodes CDR1 MNHNY and CDR2 SVGAGI (reference sequence). The CDR3 DNA reads as TGTGCCAGCAGTTACTCGGCTAGCGGGGGGGCCGACAAGTACTTC. Residues: CASSYSASGGADKYF.

The chain uses TRBV6-1 and TRBJ1-5; 8 positions match TRBD1. The ends lost 2 bases at V and 7 bases at J; junction bases unmatched: 4. The CDR3 is 14 amino acids. CDR1 and CDR2 from the germline V gene are MNHNS and SASEGT. The CDR3: CASSERTGQQPQHF. The DNA of the CDR3 is TGTGCCAGCAGTGAAAGGACAGGGCAGCAGCCCCAGCATTTT.

The chain has TRBV5-4 and TRBJ1-2; 12 bases align to TRBD1. Germline V gives CDR1 SGHNT, CDR2 YYREEE (reference sequence). Trimming cost V 8 bases and J 7 bases; bases outside gene matches: 3. The CDR3 runs to 12 residues. The CDR3 DNA reads TGTGCCAGTGGGACAGGGGGCCTTGGCTACACCTTC. This sequence encodes CASGTGGLGYTF.

The gene calls are TRBV5-4 and TRBJ2-5; a weak D match, TRBD2 (6 bases). V lost 3 bases and J 3 bases, leaving 15 bases between the germline ends. This CDR3 is built from 15 residues. Germline V gene data show CDR1 as SGHNT and CDR2 as YYREEE (reference sequence). The CDR3 loop is CASSYRTGGKETQYF. The DNA for the CDR3 is TGTGCCAGCAGCTACCGGACTGGCGGGAAAGAGACCCAGTACTTC. The complete variable domain, with remaining parts taken from reference TRBV5-4 and TRBJ2-5, reads ETGVTQSPTHLIKTRGQQVTLRCSSQSGHNTVSWYQQALGQGPQFIFQYYREEENGRGNFPPRFSGLQFPNYSSELNVNALELDDSALYLCASSYRTGGKETQYFGPGTRLLVL.

This chain uses TRBV7-8 with TRBJ1-2; 7 nucleotides match TRBD1. V lost 5 bases to trimming and J lost 2 bases; unmatched junction nucleotides: 5. The CDR3 runs 14 residues. The germline V gene has CDR1 SGHVS and CDR2 FQNEAQ. Here the CDR3 reads CASSVSTGNYGYTF. The CDR3, as DNA: TGTGCCAGCAGCGTATCGACAGGGAACTATGGCTACACCTTC.

The V call is TRBV6-4, the J call TRBJ1-1; 8 bases fit TRBD1. V gave up 4 bases and J gave up 7 bases; unmatched junction bases: 5. From germline, CDR1 is MRHNA and CDR2 SNTAGT. The CDR3 has 13 amino acids. The CDR3 sequence is CASSASGQGEAFF. The CDR3 DNA sequence: TGTGCCAGCAGTGCCTCAGGACAGGGTGAAGCTTTCTTT.

The chain recombines TRBV6-5 with TRBJ2-3, with D perhaps matching TRBD1 (6 bases). The ends were cut back, 4 bases at V and 2 bases at J, with 16 bases in the middle. Germline values: CDR1 MNHEY, CDR2 SVGAGI. The CDR3 length is 16 residues. The CDR3 loop is CASSSTGQRVTDTQYF. The CDR3 region has the DNA TGTGCCAGCAGTTCGACCGGACAGAGGGTCACAGATACGCAGTATTTT.

V gene TRBV3-1 (or the pseudogene TRBV3-2) combines with J gene TRBJ1-2, with D unclear. The V end was cut by 3 bases, the J end by 4 bases, with 6 bases between. CDR3 length: 12 residues. Germline V gives CDR1 LGHDT, CDR2 YNNKEL (reference sequence). CDR3 amino acids: CASSQRLYGYTF. CDR3 bases: TGTGCCAGCAGCCAGCGTCTCTATGGCTACACCTTC.

A word on this clone: This sample also contains other DNA sequences that code for the same CDR3. The CDR3 DNA reads TGTGCCTGGAGTGTTAGTGAGACCCAGTACTTC. It yields the protein CAWSVSETQYF. The rearrangement links TRBV30 to TRBJ2-5; D not resolved. The V gene's germline CDR1 is GTSNPN and CDR2 SVGIG (reference sequence). This CDR3 has 11 residues. Trimming cost V 0 bases and J 5 bases, with 4 bases left between them. The complete variable domain, with remaining parts taken from reference TRBV30 and TRBJ2-5, reads SQTIHQWPATLVQPVGSPLSLECTVEGTSNPNLYWYRQAAGRGLQLLFYSVGIGQISSEVPQNLSASRPQDRQFILSSKKLLLSDSGFYLCAWSVSETQYFGPGTRLLVL.

This chain joins TRBV19 and TRBJ1-1; tentatively, D is TRBD1 (6 bases). Trimming removed 5 bases at V and 1 base at J, with 14 bases between. CDR1 and CDR2 (germline): LNHDA, SQIVND (reference sequence). This CDR3 spans 15 amino acids. CDR3 sequence reads: CASSVTGTPNTEAFF. CDR3 coding DNA: TGTGCCAGTAGTGTAACCGGGACACCGAACACTGAAGCTTTCTTT.

V and J are TRBV3-1 (or the pseudogene TRBV3-2) and TRBJ2-7; D unclear. The CDR3 is 14 residues long. V was trimmed by 5 bases and J by 2 bases, leaving 13 bases between them. The V gene's germline CDR1 is LGHDT and CDR2 YNNKEL (reference sequence). CDR3 residues: CASSYERRTYEQYF. The CDR3 DNA sequence: TGTGCCAGCAGCTACGAGAGGCGTACCTACGAGCAGTACTTC.

The rearrangement links TRBV5-4 to TRBJ1-3, with TRBD1 matching over 7 bases. The CDR3 consists of 15 residues. Germline assignment: CDR1 SGHNT and CDR2 YYREEE (reference sequence). V was pared by 0 bases and J by 8 bases, with 8 bases of the junction left unmatched. The CDR3 coding sequence is TGTGCCAGCAGCTTGGGGAACAGGGGCGGTCACACCATATATTTT. Translating gives CASSLGNRGGHTIYF. The entire variable domain, with the rest obtained from reference TRBV5-4 and TRBJ1-3, is as follows: ETGVTQSPTHLIKTRGQQVTLRCSSQSGHNTVSWYQQALGQGPQFIFQYYREEENGRGNFPPRFSGLQFPNYSSELNVNALELDDSALYLCASSLGNRGGHTIYFGEGSWLTVV.

This clone is a singleton in its sample. The chain is built from TRBV28 and TRBJ1-3; 7 nucleotides agree with TRBD1. The V segment lost 5 bases and the J segment 7 bases; nucleotides outside the gene matches: 11. Germline values: CDR1 MDHEN, CDR2 SYDVKM. The CDR3 loop spans 15 amino acids. The CDR3 reads CASSILGGQRNTIYF. CDR3 coding DNA: TGTGCCAGCAGTATCCTAGGGGGCCAGCGGAACACCATATATTTT.

The J gene is TRBJ2-3, the V gene TRBV2; 10 bases fit TRBD2. V dropped 6 bases and J dropped 4; count of bases not matched to a gene: 10. Germline lookup yields CDR1 SNHLY and CDR2 FYNNEI. The CDR3 contains 16 residues. For the CDR3, the DNA is TGTGCCAGCAGCGGCCAGCTAGCGGGAGCGGCAGATACGCAGTATTTT. This codes for CASSGQLAGAADTQYF.

This chain uses TRBV5-6 with TRBJ1-6; D unclear. Trimming left V 7 bases short and J 6 bases short, with 14 bases between. Germline lookup yields CDR1 SGHDT and CDR2 YYEEEE. The CDR3 has 14 residues. The CDR3 coding sequence is TGTGCCAGCGGTCGGAGGGCAATTAATTCACCCCTCCACTTT. Amino acids: CASGRRAINSPLHF.

The chain employs TRBV7-8 and TRBJ2-3, with a tentative D call TRBD2 (5 bases). The CDR3 consists of 17 residues. V was pared by 2 bases and J by 0 bases, with 15 bases between. The germline V gene encodes CDR1 SGHVS and CDR2 FQNEAQ. The CDR3 DNA reads as TGTGCCAGCAGCTTAAAAGGGCGGGCCGCTAGCACAGATACGCAGTATTTT. It yields the protein CASSLKGRAASTDTQYF. The variable domain in full, with the rest retrieved from reference TRBV7-8 and TRBJ2-3, is GAGVSQSPRYKVAKRGQDVALRCDPISGHVSLFWYQQALGQGPEFLTYFQNEAQLDKSGLPSDRFFAERPEGSVSTLKIQRTQQEDSAVYLCASSLKGRAASTDTQYFGPGTRLTVL.

Concerning this clone itself: An end of the junction does not agree with germline; a read error may underlie this. This chain links TRBV7-7 with TRBJ1-3; 7 positions match TRBD1. Per germline, CDR1 SSHAT and CDR2 FNYEAQ (reference sequence). The CDR3 spans 15 residues. This CDR3 is CASSSDRSPGNTIYF. The CDR3 DNA reads TGTGCTAGCAGCTCGGACAGGAGCCCTGGAAACACCATATATTTT.

This sequence joins TRBV2 and TRBJ2-1; 11 bases match TRBD2. There are 15 residues in the CDR3. Germline V lookup: CDR1 SNHLY, CDR2 FYNNEI. Trimming cost V 5 bases and J 9 bases; bases outside gene matches: 9. The CDR3 coding sequence is TGTGCCAGCAGTCGTTTAGCGGGAGGGGGGGTTGAGCAGTTCTTC. This codes for CASSRLAGGGVEQFF.

The chain combines TRBV5-4 with TRBJ1-6; weak D call: TRBD1 (5 bases). The germline V gene has CDR1 SGHNT and CDR2 YYREEE (reference sequence). Trimming stripped 6 bases from V and 4 bases from J, with 17 bases between. CDR3 length: 16 residues. CDR3 residues: CASTWGGSIYNSPLHF. In DNA, the CDR3 is TGTGCCAGCACCTGGGGCGGATCAATTTATAATTCACCCCTCCACTTT.

This rearrangement joins TRBV30 to TRBJ1-1, with D maybe TRBD1 (6 bases). The CDR3 spans 15 residues. Germline CDR1 reads GTSNPN; CDR2 reads SVGIG (reference sequence). Trimming shortened V by 3 bases and J by 0 bases, and 14 bases separated the two germline ends. The CDR3 DNA follows: TGTGCCTGGAGCGAGACAGGACCCATGAACACTGAAGCTTTCTTT. It codes for CAWSETGPMNTEAFF.

V usage is TRBV3-1 (or the pseudogene TRBV3-2) and J usage is TRBJ2-3; the D is unclear. The CDR3 totals 18 residues. V was trimmed by 1 base and J by 0 bases, leaving 17 bases between them. Germline CDR1 reads LGHDT; CDR2 reads YNNKEL (reference sequence). CDR3: CASSQGSRRLTSTDTQYF. The CDR3, as DNA: TGTGCCAGCAGCCAAGGGTCGAGGCGCCTGACTAGCACAGATACGCAGTATTTT.

In this sample, this clone turned up a few times. Here the CDR3 reads CASSLGGQYYEQYF. Here the CDR3 DNA reads TGTGCCAGCAGCTTAGGAGGCCAGTACTACGAGCAGTACTTC. The chain couples TRBV7-9 to TRBJ2-7; no definite D call. V shed 1 base and J shed 3 bases, with 10 bases lying between them. CDR1 SEHNR and CDR2 FQNEAQ come from the germline V gene (reference sequence). This CDR3 contains 14 residues.

The gene calls are TRBV5-1 and TRBJ2-7; D is perhaps TRBD2 (5 bases). Germline loops: CDR1 SGHRS, CDR2 YFSETQ. With 4 bases removed from V and 7 bases from J, the gap between germline ends came to 15 bases. The CDR3 consists of 13 residues. The CDR3, as DNA: TGCGCCAGCAGCCAGACCTCCTCGGGGGAGCAGTACTTC. As protein: CASSQTSSGEQYF.

The rearrangement links TRBV5-1 to TRBJ2-2; TRBD2 agrees at 12 bases. V gave up 6 bases and J gave up 1 base; unmatched junction bases: 7. This CDR3 has 17 amino acids. Looked up from germline, CDR1 is SGHRS and CDR2 is YFSETQ. The CDR3 region is CASTTGLAGVNTGELFF. The CDR3 region has the DNA TGCGCCAGCACCACGGGACTAGCGGGCGTGAACACCGGGGAGCTGTTTTTT.